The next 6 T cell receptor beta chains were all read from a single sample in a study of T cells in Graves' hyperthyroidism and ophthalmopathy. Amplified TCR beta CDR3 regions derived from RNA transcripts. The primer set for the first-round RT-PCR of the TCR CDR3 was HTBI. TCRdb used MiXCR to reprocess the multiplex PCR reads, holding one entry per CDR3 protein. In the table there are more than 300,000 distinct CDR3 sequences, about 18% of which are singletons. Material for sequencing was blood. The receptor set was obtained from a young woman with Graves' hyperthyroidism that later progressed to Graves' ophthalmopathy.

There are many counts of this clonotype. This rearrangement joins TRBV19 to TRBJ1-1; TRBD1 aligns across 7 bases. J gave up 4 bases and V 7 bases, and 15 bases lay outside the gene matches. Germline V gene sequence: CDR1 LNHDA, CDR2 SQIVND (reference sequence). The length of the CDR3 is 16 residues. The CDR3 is CASMPSGAGGGTEAFF. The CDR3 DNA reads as TGTGCCAGTATGCCCTCCGGGGCAGGGGGGGGCACTGAAGCTTTCTTT. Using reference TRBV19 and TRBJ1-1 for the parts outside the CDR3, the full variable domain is DGGITQSPKYLFRKEGQNVTLSCEQNLNHDAMYWYRQDPGQGLRLIYYSQIVNDFQKGDIAEGYSVSREKKESFPLTVTSAQKNPTAFYLCASMPSGAGGGTEAFFGQGTRLTVV.

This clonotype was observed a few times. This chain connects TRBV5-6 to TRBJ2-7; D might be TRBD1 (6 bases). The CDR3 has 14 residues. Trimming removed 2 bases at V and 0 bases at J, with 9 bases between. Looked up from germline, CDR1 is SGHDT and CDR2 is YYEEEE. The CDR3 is CASSFDRSSYEQYF. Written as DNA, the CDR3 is TGTGCCAGCAGCTTCGACAGGAGCTCCTACGAGCAGTACTTC.

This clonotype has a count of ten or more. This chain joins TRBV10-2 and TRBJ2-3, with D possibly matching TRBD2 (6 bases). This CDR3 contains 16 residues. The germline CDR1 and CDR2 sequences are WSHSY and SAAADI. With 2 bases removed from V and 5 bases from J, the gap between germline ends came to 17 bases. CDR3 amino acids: CASSEPTPSGVDTQYF. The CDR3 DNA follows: TGCGCCAGCAGTGAGCCGACTCCCTCGGGAGTAGATACGCAGTATTTT.

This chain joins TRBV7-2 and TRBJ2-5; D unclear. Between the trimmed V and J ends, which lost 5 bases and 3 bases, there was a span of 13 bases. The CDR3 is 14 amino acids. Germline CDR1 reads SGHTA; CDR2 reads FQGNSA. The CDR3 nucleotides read TGTGCCAGCAGCGCCCAGGTTTCGAAAGAGACCCAGTACTTC. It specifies CASSAQVSKETQYF.

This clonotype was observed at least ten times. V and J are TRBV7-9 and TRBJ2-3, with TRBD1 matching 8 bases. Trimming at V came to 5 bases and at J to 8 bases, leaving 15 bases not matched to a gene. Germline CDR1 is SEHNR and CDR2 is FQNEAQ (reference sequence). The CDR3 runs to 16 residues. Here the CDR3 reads CASSDLWRDRPSTQYF. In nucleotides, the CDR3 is TGTGCCAGCAGCGACCTATGGCGGGACAGGCCTTCTACGCAGTATTTT.

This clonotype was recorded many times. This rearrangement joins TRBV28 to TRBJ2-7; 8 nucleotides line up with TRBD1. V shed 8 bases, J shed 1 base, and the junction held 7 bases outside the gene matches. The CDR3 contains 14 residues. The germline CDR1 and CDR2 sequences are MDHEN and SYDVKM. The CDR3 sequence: CASREQGGSYEQYF. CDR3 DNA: TGTGCCAGCCGAGAACAGGGGGGATCCTACGAGCAGTACTTC. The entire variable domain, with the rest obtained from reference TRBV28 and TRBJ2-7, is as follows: DVKVTQSSRYLVKRTGEKVFLECVQDMDHENMFWYRQDPGLGLRLIYFSYDVKMKEKGDIPEGYSVSREKKERFSLILESASTNQTSMYLCASREQGGSYEQYFGPGTRLTVT.